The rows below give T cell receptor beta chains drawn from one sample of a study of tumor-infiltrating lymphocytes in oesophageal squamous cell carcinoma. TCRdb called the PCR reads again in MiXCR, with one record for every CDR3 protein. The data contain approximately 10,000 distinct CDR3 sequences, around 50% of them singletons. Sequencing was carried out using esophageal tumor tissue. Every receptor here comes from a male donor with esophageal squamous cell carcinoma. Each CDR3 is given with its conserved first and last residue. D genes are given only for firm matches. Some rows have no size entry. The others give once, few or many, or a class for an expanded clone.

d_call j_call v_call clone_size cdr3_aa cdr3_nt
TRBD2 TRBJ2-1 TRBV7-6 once CASSPRKRGAYNEQFF TGTGCCAGCAGCCCCCGGAAGCGGGGGGCCTACAATGAGCAGTTCTTC
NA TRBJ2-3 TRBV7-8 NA CASSLGPNTDTQYF TGTGCCAGCAGCTTGGGACCGAACACAGATACGCAGTATTTT
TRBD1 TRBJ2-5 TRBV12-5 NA CASGLGTGEGETQYF TGTGCTAGTGGTTTAGGGACAGGGGAAGGCGAGACCCAGTACTTC
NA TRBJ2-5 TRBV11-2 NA CASSLRSGVGQETQYF TGTGCCAGCAGCTTAAGGTCGGGAGTAGGTCAAGAGACCCAGTACTTC
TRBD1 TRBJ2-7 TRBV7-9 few CASSLGTGYDEQYF TGTGCCAGCAGCTTAGGGACAGGGTACGACGAGCAGTACTTC
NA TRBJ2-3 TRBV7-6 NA CASSLAMSRQYF TGTGCCAGCAGCTTAGCGATGAGCAGACAGTATTTT
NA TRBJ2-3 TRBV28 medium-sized CASSLPHTDTQYF TGTGCCAGCAGTTTACCCCACACAGATACGCAGTATTTT
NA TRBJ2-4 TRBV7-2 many CASSLGTDRNIQYF TGTGCCAGCAGCTTAGGGACCGACAGAAACATTCAGTACTTC
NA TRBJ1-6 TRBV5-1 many CASRRWTADSPLHF TGCGCCAGCAGAAGATGGACAGCGGATTCACCCCTCCACTTT
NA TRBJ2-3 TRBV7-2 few CASSSWTLSEQYF TGTGCCAGCAGCTCCTGGACTTTATCAGAGCAGTATTTT
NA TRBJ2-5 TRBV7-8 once CASRKMGGTETQYF TGTGCCAGCCGGAAAATGGGGGGAACAGAGACCCAGTACTTC
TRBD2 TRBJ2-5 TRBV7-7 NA CASSLGLAGSETQYF TGTGCTAGCAGCTTGGGACTAGCGGGAAGCGAGACCCAGTACTTC
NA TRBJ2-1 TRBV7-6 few CASSLGGGGHSYNEQFF TGTGCCAGCAGCTTAGGGGGCGGGGGACACTCCTACAATGAGCAGTTCTTC
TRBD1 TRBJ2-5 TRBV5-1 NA CASSFMTGTETQYF TGCGCCAGCAGCTTCATGACAGGGACGGAGACCCAGTACTTC
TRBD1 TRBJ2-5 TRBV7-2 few CAIALQGARQETQYF TGTGCCATCGCACTTCAGGGGGCGAGACAAGAGACCCAGTACTTC
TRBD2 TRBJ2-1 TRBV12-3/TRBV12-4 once CASRGTRGYNEQFF TGTGCCAGCAGGGGGACTAGGGGTTACAATGAGCAGTTCTTC
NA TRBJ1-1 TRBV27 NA CASSLTRGTEAFF TGTGCCAGCAGTTTAACCAGAGGGACTGAAGCTTTCTTT
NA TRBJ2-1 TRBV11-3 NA CASSLERGLAGYNEQFF TGTGCCAGCAGCTTAGAGAGGGGGCTAGCGGGCTACAATGAGCAGTTCTTC
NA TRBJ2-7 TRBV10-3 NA CAISDQPDGYTQYF TGTGCCATCAGTGATCAGCCTGACGGATATACGCAGTACTTC
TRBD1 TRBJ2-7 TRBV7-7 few CASSSDRGGEQYF TGTGCTAGCAGCAGCGACAGGGGTGGCGAGCAGTACTTC
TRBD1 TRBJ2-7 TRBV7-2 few CASSLNRGPYEQYF TGTGCCAGCAGCTTAAACAGGGGCCCCTACGAGCAGTACTTC
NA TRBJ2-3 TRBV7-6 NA CASSIAGSSTDTQYF TGTGCCAGCAGCATAGCAGGTTCTAGCACAGATACGCAGTATTTT
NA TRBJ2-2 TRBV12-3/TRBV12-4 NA CASSYAGELFF TGTGCCAGCAGTTATGCCGGGGAGCTGTTTTTT
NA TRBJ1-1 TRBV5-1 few CASSWGTRRTEAFF TGCGCCAGCAGCTGGGGGACACGAAGGACTGAAGCTTTCTTT
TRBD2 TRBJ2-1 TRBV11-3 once CASSLGTSGVYNEQFF TGTGCCAGCAGCCTCGGGACTAGCGGAGTCTACAATGAGCAGTTCTTC
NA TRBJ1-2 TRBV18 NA CASSPNGNAYYGYTF TGTGCCAGCTCACCTAACGGGAACGCGTACTATGGCTACACCTTC
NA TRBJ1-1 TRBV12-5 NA CASGLGGGEAFF TGTGCTAGTGGTTTGGGGGGCGGCGAAGCTTTCTTT
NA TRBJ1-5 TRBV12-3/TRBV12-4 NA CASSLGGQNNQPQHF TGTGCCAGCAGTTTAGGAGGACAGAATAATCAGCCCCAGCATTTT
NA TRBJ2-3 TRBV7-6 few CASSPEGDLTDTQYF TGTGCCAGCAGCCCAGAGGGGGATTTGACAGATACGCAGTATTTT
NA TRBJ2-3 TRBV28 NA CASSPLAGGGDTQYF TGTGCCAGCAGTCCCCTGGCCGGAGGGGGGGATACGCAGTATTTT
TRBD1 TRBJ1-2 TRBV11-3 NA CASSLNRTGDPNYGYTF TGTGCCAGCAGCTTAAACAGGACAGGGGATCCTAACTATGGCTACACCTTC
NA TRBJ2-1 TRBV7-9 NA CASSLIPAYNEQFF TGTGCCAGCAGCTTAATTCCAGCCTACAATGAGCAGTTCTTC
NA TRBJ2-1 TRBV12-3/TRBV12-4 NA CASWAGYNEQFF TGTGCCAGCTGGGCGGGGTACAATGAGCAGTTCTTC